These 29 T cell receptor beta chains came from one sample sequenced in a study of CD8 T cells in Susac syndrome. Random-hexamer reverse transcription was applied to roughly 0.5 to 1 ug RNA. Via MiXCR, TCRdb re-called the immunoSEQ multiplex PCR reads, giving one row per CDR3 protein. The data contain roughly 70,000 distinct CDR3 sequences, 96% of them seen just once; the ten biggest clones take up roughly 0.11%. The sample consisted of CD4+ T cells from PBMCs. These receptors originate from a human donor with multiple sclerosis.

V is TRBV5-1 and J is TRBJ2-1, with TRBD1 as a possible D gene (5 bases). There are 12 residues in the CDR3. The V end was cut by 4 bases, the J end by 7 bases, with 9 bases between. Germline V gene data show CDR1 as SGHRS and CDR2 as YFSETQ. For the CDR3, the DNA is TGCGCCAGCAGCAGGGGATGGAATGAGCAGTTCTTC. Translation: CASSRGWNEQFF.

The chain carries TRBV3-1 and TRBJ2-7, with D perhaps matching TRBD2 (5 bases). The CDR3 runs 13 residues. Germline V gene data show CDR1 as LGHDT and CDR2 as YNNKEL (reference sequence). With 6 bases removed from V and 6 bases from J, the gap between germline ends came to 15 bases. The CDR3 reads CASSQTAGREQYF. The CDR3 DNA is TGTGCCAGCAGTCAGACCGCGGGCCGCGAGCAGTACTTC.

V is TRBV10-3 and J is TRBJ2-2, with TRBD1 as a possible D gene (6 bases). Germline values: CDR1 ENHRY, CDR2 SYGVKD. The CDR3 covers 13 residues. The V gene lost 8 bases and the J gene lost 6 bases, with 13 bases spanning the gap. The CDR3 spells CAIGGGSPGELFF. The CDR3 nucleotides read TGTGCCATCGGTGGGGGCAGTCCCGGGGAGCTGTTTTTT.

This chain links TRBV2 with TRBJ1-5; D remains ambiguous. The CDR3 covers 15 residues. Germline assignment: CDR1 SNHLY and CDR2 FYNNEI. Trimming removed 5 bases at V and 3 bases at J, with 14 bases between. The CDR3 spells CASSSGIPFNQPQHF. CDR3 nucleotides: TGTGCCAGCAGTTCTGGAATCCCCTTCAATCAGCCCCAGCATTTT.

V and J are TRBV5-1 and TRBJ2-5; possible D gene TRBD1, 7 bases. Germline V CDR1 and CDR2: SGHRS, YFSETQ. The ends were cut back, 5 bases at V and 3 bases at J, with 14 bases in the middle. The CDR3 totals 14 residues. CDR3 in amino acids: CASRKGGGEETQYF. For the CDR3, the DNA is TGCGCCAGCAGAAAAGGAGGGGGCGAAGAGACCCAGTACTTC.

The chain recombines TRBV9 with TRBJ2-2; TRBD2 matches at 14 bases. Germline lookup yields CDR1 SGDLS and CDR2 YYNGEE. The CDR3 length is 17 residues. The V segment lost 4 bases and the J segment 7 bases; nucleotides outside the gene matches: 9. The CDR3 loop is CASSSGLAGGLGGELFF. CDR3 nucleotides: TGTGCCAGCAGCTCAGGACTAGCGGGGGGCCTCGGCGGGGAGCTGTTTTTT. The variable domain in full, with the rest retrieved from reference TRBV9 and TRBJ2-2, is DSGVTQTPKHLITATGQRVTLRCSPRSGDLSVYWYQQSLDQGLQFLIQYYNGEERAKGNILERFSAQQFPDLHSELNLSSLELGDSALYFCASSSGLAGGLGGELFFGEGSRLTVL.

The genes are TRBV19 and TRBJ2-6; D is uncertain. V was clipped by 1 base and J by 0 bases, with 4 bases between them. Germline V gene data show CDR1 as LNHDA and CDR2 as SQIVND (reference sequence). There are 15 residues in the CDR3. The CDR3 nucleotides are TGTGCCAGTAGTATAGGGAGCTCTGGGGCCAACGTCCTGACTTTC. It translates to CASSIGSSGANVLTF.

The chain is built from TRBV20-1 and TRBJ2-1; unclear D gene. V was cut by 3 bases and J by 4 bases, with 4 bases left in between. This CDR3 has 11 amino acids. The germline CDR1 and CDR2 sequences are DFQATT and SNEGSKA (reference sequence). This CDR3 reads CSASAYNEQFF. The CDR3 DNA follows: TGCAGTGCTAGCGCATACAATGAGCAGTTCTTC.

This chain uses TRBV5-6 with TRBJ2-1; TRBD1 matches at 8 bases. Germline values: CDR1 SGHDT, CDR2 YYEEEE. V lost 5 bases, J lost 6 bases, and 4 bases stayed unmatched. CDR3 length equals 13 residues. This chain's CDR3 is CASRNTGGNEQFF. CDR3 coding DNA: TGTGCCAGCAGAAACACAGGGGGCAATGAGCAGTTCTTC.

The chain recombines TRBV3-1 with TRBJ2-2; a possible D gene is TRBD2 (5 bases). Trimming removed 4 bases from V and 8 bases from J, with 17 bases in between. Per germline, CDR1 LGHDT and CDR2 YNNKEL (reference sequence). The length of the CDR3 is 15 residues. CDR3 loop: CASSPTTHTGGELFF. Written as DNA, the CDR3 is TGTGCCAGCAGCCCAACGACGCATACGGGGGGGGAGCTGTTTTTT.

The chain recombines TRBV12-3 or TRBV12-4 with TRBJ1-5, with TRBD1 as a possible D gene (5 bases). Trimming took off 6 bases at V and 2 bases at J, with 11 bases between the two ends. CDR3 length: 14 amino acids. The DNA of the CDR3 is TGTGCCAGCAGCAATATAGGGGGCAATCAGCCCCAGCATTTT. It codes for CASSNIGGNQPQHF.

The chain links TRBV5-1 to TRBJ1-2; D perhaps matches TRBD1 (5 bases). V was pared by 4 bases and J by 7 bases, with 17 bases between. The CDR3 has 14 residues. Looked up from germline, CDR1 is SGHRS and CDR2 is YFSETQ. In DNA form, the CDR3 reads TGCGCCAGCAGCCCTGGAGGAGCTGGGGGTGGCTACACCTTC. Translating it yields CASSPGGAGGGYTF.

About this clonotype: Its ends do not fully match the called genes, so a read error is possible. The CDR3 loop reads CASSLVLADRAENF. CDR3 nucleotide sequence: TGTGCCAGCAGCTTAGTCTTAGCCGACAGGGCCGAGAACTTT. This chain links TRBV11-2 with TRBJ1-1, with 7 bases aligning to TRBD1. The germline V gene encodes CDR1 SGHAT and CDR2 FQNNGV. CDR3 size: 14 residues.

This clonotype occurred once. The V and J genes are TRBV11-3 and TRBJ2-5; 8 nucleotides line up with TRBD1. The CDR3 is 14 amino acids. Per the germline V gene, CDR1 is SGHNT and CDR2 is YENEEA. After removal of 1 base from V and 5 bases from J, the junction contained 3 bases not matched to a gene. This CDR3 reads CASSLGRGLETQYF. In DNA form, the CDR3 reads TGTGCCAGCAGCTTAGGCAGGGGGCTTGAGACCCAGTACTTC.

This clonotype has just one count. The gene calls are TRBV3-1 and TRBJ2-1; 10 bases line up with TRBD1. Trimming removed 7 bases from V and 9 bases from J; junction bases left unmatched: 12. Germline V gives CDR1 LGHDT, CDR2 YNNKEL (reference sequence). The CDR3 is made up of 15 amino acids. This CDR3 reads CASIGRSTGGAEQFF. The CDR3 DNA follows: TGTGCCAGCATCGGTCGATCGACAGGGGGCGCTGAGCAGTTCTTC.

This clonotype was seen just once. This chain links TRBV4-1 with TRBJ1-4; 7 positions agree with TRBD1. In germline, CDR1 is MGHRA, CDR2 YSYEKL. Trimming at V came to 4 bases and at J to 5 bases, leaving 4 bases not matched to a gene. The CDR3 has 14 amino acids. The DNA of the CDR3 is TGCGCCAGCAGCCGGGGACAGAGGAATGAAAAACTGTTTTTT. Translated, it gives CASSRGQRNEKLFF.

The rearrangement uses TRBV20-1 and TRBJ1-5; D gene unclear. The CDR3 extends over 16 amino acids. Between the trimmed V and J ends, which lost 1 base and 6 bases, there was a span of 19 bases. CDR1 and CDR2 from the germline V gene are DFQATT and SNEGSKA (reference sequence). The CDR3 DNA is TGCAGTGCTAGAGGGGCTTGGTGGGCAGATAGTCAGCCCCAGCATTTT. This encodes CSARGAWWADSQPQHF.

V and J are TRBV3-1 and TRBJ1-1; no definite D call. The CDR3 has 12 amino acids. Germline lookup yields CDR1 LGHDT and CDR2 YNNKEL (reference sequence). V was trimmed by 4 bases and J by 8 bases, leaving 11 bases between them. The CDR3 coding sequence is TGTGCCAGCAGCCTGGGAGGGTGGGAAGCTTTCTTT. It codes for CASSLGGWEAFF.

The V gene is TRBV5-1, the J gene TRBJ1-2; D gene unclear. The germline V gene has CDR1 SGHRS and CDR2 YFSETQ. The CDR3 covers 14 residues. V gave up 2 bases and J gave up 2 bases, with 10 bases separating them. The CDR3 DNA is TGCGCCAGCAGCTTTCGCGAGGGAAACTATGGCTACACCTTC. It translates to CASSFREGNYGYTF. The variable domain in full, with the rest retrieved from reference TRBV5-1 and TRBJ1-2, is KAGVTQTPRYLIKTRGQQVTLSCSPISGHRSVSWYQQTPGQGLQFLFEYFSETQRNKGNFPGRFSGRQFSNSRSEMNVSTLELGDSALYLCASSFREGNYGYTFGSGTRLTVV.

The genes are TRBV5-1 and TRBJ1-1; D not resolved. The CDR3 extends over 14 amino acids. Trimming took off 0 bases at V and 1 base at J, with 7 bases between the two ends. Germline assignment: CDR1 SGHRS and CDR2 YFSETQ. The CDR3 spells CASSLVGENTEAFF. The CDR3 DNA is TGCGCCAGCAGCTTGGTGGGAGAGAACACTGAAGCTTTCTTT.

Worth noting for this clonotype: A read error may produce the germline difference seen at one junction end. The rearrangement joins TRBV29-1 to TRBJ2-2; D perhaps matches TRBD2 (5 bases). CDR1 SQVTM and CDR2 ANQGSEA come from the germline V gene. CDR3 size: 12 residues. The CDR3 bases are TGCAGCGTTGAGGGGAAAACCGGGGAGATGTTTTTT. This translates into CSVEGKTGEMFF.

The rearrangement uses TRBV11-2 and TRBJ2-7; tentatively, D is TRBD1 (5 bases). CDR1 SGHAT and CDR2 FQNNGV come from the germline V gene. CDR3 size: 16 residues. V lost 3 bases and J 0 bases, leaving 15 bases between the germline ends. CDR3 residues: CASSFESGRPSYEQYF. CDR3 DNA sequence: TGTGCCAGCAGCTTCGAATCAGGGCGCCCCTCCTACGAGCAGTACTTC.

This clonotype was recorded only once. The J gene is TRBJ1-1, the V gene TRBV5-1, with 7 bases identical to TRBD1. Germline assignment: CDR1 SGHRS and CDR2 YFSETQ. The CDR3 consists of 14 residues. The V and J ends lost 4 bases and 6 bases, in that order; junction bases with no gene match: 9. The CDR3 DNA sequence: TGCGCCAGCAGCCGATCGACAGGGAGCGCTGAAGCTTTCTTT. Translation gives CASSRSTGSAEAFF.

The chain links TRBV3-1 to TRBJ2-3; maybe TRBD2 (6 bases). Per the germline V gene, CDR1 is LGHDT and CDR2 is YNNKEL (reference sequence). The ends were cut back, 4 bases at V and 4 bases at J, with 15 bases in the middle. The CDR3 totals 15 residues. The CDR3 nucleotides are TGTGCCAGCAGCCTCGGCGGTGGAGGGGCAGATACGCAGTATTTT. It is translated as CASSLGGGGADTQYF.

The J gene is TRBJ2-1, the V gene TRBV4-2; the D gene could be TRBD1 or TRBD2 (5 bases each). This CDR3 has 16 residues. Germline lookup yields CDR1 LGHNA and CDR2 YNFKEQ. V was pared by 1 base and J by 2 bases, with 12 bases between. CDR3 amino acids: CASSQVGVSAYNEQFF. CDR3 DNA sequence: TGTGCCAGCAGCCAAGTGGGGGTTAGCGCCTACAATGAGCAGTTCTTC.

This chain joins TRBV28 and TRBJ2-7; D is undetermined. CDR3 length equals 12 residues. The V end lost 6 bases, the J end lost 0 bases, and 6 bases lay between the germline ends. In germline, CDR1 is MDHEN, CDR2 SYDVKM. The CDR3 here is CASSSSSYEQYF. CDR3 coding DNA: TGTGCCAGCAGCTCCAGCTCCTACGAGCAGTACTTC.

The chain has TRBV25-1 and TRBJ2-7; unclear D gene. Germline lookup yields CDR1 MGHDK and CDR2 SYGVNS. The CDR3 has 11 residues. V was clipped by 9 bases and J by 1 base, with 7 bases between them. CDR3 DNA: TGTGCCAGGGAAGGATCCTACGAGCAGTACTTC. This gives the protein CAREGSYEQYF.

This chain uses TRBV29-1 with TRBJ2-3; 7 bases map to TRBD2. V lost 5 bases to trimming and J lost 14 bases; unmatched junction nucleotides: 16. This CDR3 contains 13 residues. The germline V gene encodes CDR1 SQVTM and CDR2 ANQGSEA. This chain's CDR3 is CSVKLARSFCGYF. For the CDR3, the DNA is TGCAGCGTTAAACTAGCGCGAAGCTTCTGTGGGTATTTT.

V usage is TRBV7-2 and J usage is TRBJ1-6; TRBD1 aligns across 10 bases. Trimming at V came to 1 base and at J to 8 bases, leaving 2 bases not matched to a gene. Germline CDR1 SGHTA, CDR2 FQGNSA. The CDR3 runs to 15 residues. The CDR3 nucleotides read TGTGCCAGCAGCTTAGATGGGACAGGGGATTCACCCCTCCACTTT. Residues: CASSLDGTGDSPLHF.